The subject of this entry is one T cell receptor beta chain. No clone much larger than this one lies a single base away; base qualities are absent. A distance of 11 bases separates the germline ends of V and J, which lose 5 bases and 4 bases respectively. The germline V gene (reference sequence) provides CDR1 SEHNR and CDR2 FQNEAQ. The CDR3 holds 13 amino acids from the cysteine to the phenylalanine. The CDR3 DNA has 39 bases and is translated from base 1. The sample belongs to a study of graft-versus-host responses after intestinal transplantation (dated by TCRdb to the early 2020s). General notes on the study: Recipients received multivisceral, liver-intestinal, or isolated intestinal transplants. Every recipient was given anti-thymocyte globulin induction, followed by around three years of maintenance tacrolimus and steroids. Graft-versus-host and host-versus-graft alloreactive T cell clones were tracked in the graft, circulation and bone marrow after intestinal transplantation using bulk TCR-beta CDR3 sequencing. To identify alloreactive clones, pre-transplant mixed lymphocyte reaction products were sequenced and compared with unstimulated pre-transplant donor and recipient T cells. The cohort enrolled some 23 intestinal transplant recipients, one of whom was a retransplant, and 3 patients without pretransplant specimens were excluded. A peak of at least 4% donor T cells among recipient peripheral blood mononuclear cells was the definition used for donor T cell macrochimerism. Rather than being sequenced by the commercial service, samples from a few later patients were sequenced in-house on an Illumina MiSeq and processed with MiXCR.

Results and caveats for the whole study, not just this receptor: GvH clones were detected in recipient bone marrow, and some of these GvH clones were observed earlier in ileal mucosa or blood, consistent with an intestinal mucosal origin. The conclusions were limited by the relatively low number and heterogeneity of the intestinal transplant patients. In patients with donor T cell macrochimerism, the allografts had high GvH to HvG T cell clonal ratios. Peak levels of circulating GvH clones were associated with declines in HvG clones early after transplant.

Library generation was performed with the immunoSEQ multiplex PCR assay. For most patients, genomic DNA was isolated with the Qiagen DNeasy Blood and Tissue Kit and sent frozen to Adaptive Biotechnologies for TCR sequencing. For most patients, high-throughput TCR-beta CDR3 sequencing of genomic DNA was performed by Adaptive Biotechnologies. Turning to the authors' computational methods: TCR sequencing data for some 17 patients were retrieved from Adaptive's ImmunoSEQ software; three other patients were processed with MiXCR and VDJtools. To correct CD4 versus CD8 sorting errors, any sequence found in both subsets at a frequency ratio below 5:1 was removed. CDR3 nucleotide sequences shared by donor and recipient were removed because the origin of these sequences could not be assigned. Alloreactive clones required at least 2-fold expansion over unstimulated cells and minimum CFSE-low frequency of 0.002% (template counts) or 0.001% (read counts). A clone was considered mappable if detected in the sequenced pre-transplant spleen, lymph node, or MLR CFSE-low populations of the donor or recipient. Cumulative frequency of alloreactive clones was calculated as a percentage of all sequences weighted by copy number. TCRdb retrieved this table from immuneACCESS and kept in-frame rearrangements only. Not all clones are present; in checked studies, unresolved V genes account for under half, and no reason is known for the remainder. D and trimming come from the DNA, and the V and J calls and clone size come from that table. Present in this sample are some 10,000 clones, under 30% of which were seen just once. The ten largest clones take up 6.2% of the sample.

The sample's time point, from its label and the paper: cells obtained before transplantation from donor or recipient. In the mixed lymphocyte reactions, roughly 200,000 CFSE-labeled pre-transplant responders were plated with roughly 200,000 irradiated violet-dye-labeled stimulators and cultured for approximately 6 days. After the mixed lymphocyte reaction, proliferating CD3+CD4+CFSE-low and CD3+CD8+CFSE-low responder cells were FACS-sorted on a BD Influx sorter. This receptor was identified in a human patient who received an intestinal transplant. The rearrangement combines TRBV7-9 with TRBJ1-1, with an unclear D gene assignment. The material was alloreactive CD8+ T cells from a mixed lymphocyte reaction culture, obtained before intestinal transplant. What the cell subset or site label conveys for this sample: CFSE-low proliferating T cells sorted from roughly six-day pre-transplant mixed lymphocyte reaction (GvH or HvG direction). The DNA is TGTGCCAGCAGCCGCCCGGCGGGCACTGAAGCTTTCTTT. This sequence encodes CASSRPAGTEAFF.